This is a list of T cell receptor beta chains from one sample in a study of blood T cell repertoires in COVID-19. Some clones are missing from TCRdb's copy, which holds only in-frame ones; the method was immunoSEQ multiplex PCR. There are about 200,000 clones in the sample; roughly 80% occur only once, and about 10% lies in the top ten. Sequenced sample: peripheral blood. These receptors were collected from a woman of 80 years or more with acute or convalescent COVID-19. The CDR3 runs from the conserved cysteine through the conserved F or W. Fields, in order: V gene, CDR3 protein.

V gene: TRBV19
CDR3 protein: CASSAGTGSYGYTF

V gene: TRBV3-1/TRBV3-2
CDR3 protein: CASSPGTGLAGISTDTQYF

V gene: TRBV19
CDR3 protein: CASRRPGTGPGGPQHF

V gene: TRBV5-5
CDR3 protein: CASSRAGTSTYEQYF

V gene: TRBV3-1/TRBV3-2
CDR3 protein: CASSQGLTSGQETQYF

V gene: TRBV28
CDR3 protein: CASSLGDEVIDEQFF

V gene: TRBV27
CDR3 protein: CASSLTNRGNSYEQYF

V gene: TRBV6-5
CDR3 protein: CASSYWQGDTEAFF

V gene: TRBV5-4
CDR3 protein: CASSLTSGEWDEQFF

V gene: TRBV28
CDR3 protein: CASSLDRLAGYNEQFF

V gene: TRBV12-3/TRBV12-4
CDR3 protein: CASRGQGAQPQHF

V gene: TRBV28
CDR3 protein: CASSPGGVMEKLFF

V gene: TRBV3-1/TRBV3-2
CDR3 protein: CASTQGLAGTGDTQYF

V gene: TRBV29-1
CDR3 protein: CSARQGGTDTQYF

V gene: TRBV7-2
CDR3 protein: CASSRGQGNYEQYF

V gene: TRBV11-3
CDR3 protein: CASSLGGSPYQETQYF

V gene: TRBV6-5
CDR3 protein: CASTGLGVASDTQYF

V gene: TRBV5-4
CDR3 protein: CASSSGGGVQETQYF

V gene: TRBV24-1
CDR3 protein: CATSDTGSSYNEQFF

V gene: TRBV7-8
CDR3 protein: CASSHTPQAISYNEQFF

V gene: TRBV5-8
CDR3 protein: CASSHRGVMNGYTF

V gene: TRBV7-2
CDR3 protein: CASSLAGGSNTGELFF

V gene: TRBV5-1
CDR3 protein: CASSSGPNSPLHF

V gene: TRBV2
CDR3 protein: CASSEWDRGLGYTF

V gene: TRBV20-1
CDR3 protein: CSASPGRLEFF

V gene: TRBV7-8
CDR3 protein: CASSLGQNYGYTF

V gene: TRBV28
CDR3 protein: CASSRGEGRPSEQFF

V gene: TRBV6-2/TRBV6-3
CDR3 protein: CASSPRRGDNSPLHF

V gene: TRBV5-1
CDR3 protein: CASSSTGDIDTGELFF

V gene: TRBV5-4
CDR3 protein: CASSLGAPDSNQPQHF

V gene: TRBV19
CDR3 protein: CASSLPGTGHTEAFF

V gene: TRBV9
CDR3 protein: CASSASGGLSYNEQFF

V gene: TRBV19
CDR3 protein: CASSGVNEKLFF

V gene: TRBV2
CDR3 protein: CASSRWAGYIEQFF

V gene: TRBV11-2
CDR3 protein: CASSLAGLGTGQTQYF

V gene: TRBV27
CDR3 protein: CASSGWGELNTGELFF

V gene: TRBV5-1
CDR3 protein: CASSYKLDSASTDTQYF

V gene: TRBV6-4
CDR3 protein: CASSQESNQPQHF

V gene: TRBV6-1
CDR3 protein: CASSEARLYEQYF

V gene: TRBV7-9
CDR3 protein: CASSRDRDTEAFF

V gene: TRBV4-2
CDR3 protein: CASSQGTGEAPGANVLTF

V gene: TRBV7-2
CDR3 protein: CASSLPGGRDGYTF

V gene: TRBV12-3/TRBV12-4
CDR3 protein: CASSFGQEETQYF

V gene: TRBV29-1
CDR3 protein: CSVEDPLASGFTDTQYF

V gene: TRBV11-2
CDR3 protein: CASSGVAGASGANVLTF

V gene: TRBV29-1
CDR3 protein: CAIGATRSYGYTF

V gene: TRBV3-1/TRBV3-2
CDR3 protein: CASSQRFSDEQYF

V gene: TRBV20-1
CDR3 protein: CSASSGEGTDTQYF

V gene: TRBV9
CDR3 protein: CASSAGLAEYNEQFF

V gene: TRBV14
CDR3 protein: CASSQRTKSEQYF

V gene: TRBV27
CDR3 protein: CASSLFGGSEQYF

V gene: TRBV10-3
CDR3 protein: CAGGMAGGLEQYF

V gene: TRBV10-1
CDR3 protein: CASRGQFCYEQYF

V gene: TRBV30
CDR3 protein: CAWSPGNYGYTF

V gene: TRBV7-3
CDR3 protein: CASSPQGLVTGELFF

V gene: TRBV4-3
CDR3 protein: CASSQETGANTEAFF

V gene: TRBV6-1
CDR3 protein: CASSEGVGGLSNYGYTF

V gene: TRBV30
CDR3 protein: CAWSPGLRAFF

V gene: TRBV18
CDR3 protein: CASSRGQNNSPLHF

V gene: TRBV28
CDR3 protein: CASTLDRGTSRNIQYF